One sample yielded the 17 T cell receptor beta chains listed below, sequenced in a study of CD8+ T cells in alopecia areata listed by TCRdb under 2018. Libraries came from the immunoSEQ multiplex PCR assay. For TCR sequencing, RNA was extracted from every sample and reverse transcribed into cDNA to serve as template. Sourced from immuneACCESS, this table was stored by TCRdb with only in-frame sequences that have V and J called. A share of the clones is absent; for the studies checked, an unresolved V gene accounts for under half, and the remainder has no known explanation. For this sample the table gives 93,000 or so clones, of which approximately 60% were detected only once. 8% to 10% of the sample goes to the ten largest clones. The sequenced sample consisted of CD4+ T cells sorted from blood. The receptors were sampled from a human donor in good health.

This rearrangement joins TRBV7-2 to TRBJ2-5; 7 bases map to TRBD2. V lost 5 bases, J lost 2 bases, and 8 bases stayed unmatched. The length of the CDR3 is 15 residues. The germline gives CDR1 SGHTA, CDR2 FQGNSA. CDR3 DNA sequence: TGTGCCAGCAGCGTCCGGGGGGAGGGTCAAGAGACCCAGTACTTC. This encodes CASSVRGEGQETQYF.

Only one count was recorded for this clone. The J gene is TRBJ1-2, the V gene TRBV4-1; 12 nucleotides line up with TRBD1. Germline trimming cut 2 bases from V and 4 bases from J; bases unmatched to any gene: 5. The CDR3 spans 16 residues. Germline V gives CDR1 MGHRA, CDR2 YSYEKL. CDR3 sequence: CASSQTGTGGGYGYTF. CDR3 bases: TGCGCCAGCAGCCAAACCGGGACAGGGGGCGGCTATGGCTACACCTTC.

Only a few counts were recorded for this clone. One end of the junction varies from germline; a read error may be responsible. The CDR3, as DNA: TGTGCCAGCAGTCGAACAGGGATCTCTGAAGCTTTCTTT. As protein: CASSRTGISEAFF. The rearrangement uses TRBV10-3 and TRBJ1-1; possibly TRBD1 for D (6 bases). Per germline, CDR1 ENHRY and CDR2 SYGVKD. The CDR3 length is 13 residues.

The CDR3 region is CASSARGEYNQPQHF. DNA of the CDR3: TGTGCCAGCAGTGCCCGTGGGGAATACAATCAGCCCCAGCATTTT. The V and J genes are TRBV2 and TRBJ1-5, with no clear D. The germline gives CDR1 SNHLY, CDR2 FYNNEI. V was cut by 4 bases and J by 3 bases, with 13 bases left in between. The CDR3 consists of 15 residues.

The chain carries TRBV5-4 and TRBJ1-2; a weak D match, TRBD1 (6 bases). The V gene's germline CDR1 is SGHNT and CDR2 YYREEE (reference sequence). Trimming took 4 bases from V and 7 from J, leaving 17 bases between them. This CDR3 has 14 amino acids. The chain's CDR3 is CASSLDTGNSGYTF. The CDR3 region has the DNA TGTGCCAGCAGCCTCGACACAGGGAATTCTGGCTACACCTTC.

Only a few counts were recorded for this clone. V gene TRBV29-1 combines with J gene TRBJ2-7; no clear D. The germline V gene has CDR1 SQVTM and CDR2 ANQGSEA. Trimming shortened V by 4 bases and J by 7 bases, and 8 bases separated the two germline ends. This CDR3 contains 10 residues. The CDR3 protein is CSVGVGEQYF. The CDR3, as DNA: TGCAGCGTTGGTGTCGGGGAGCAGTACTTC.

This chain links TRBV7-2 with TRBJ2-1; TRBD2 agrees at 7 bases. Germline V gene sequence: CDR1 SGHTA, CDR2 FQGNSA. The CDR3 runs 15 residues. V shed 1 base and J 2 bases; nucleotides not matched to a gene: 2. The CDR3 nucleotides read TGTGCCAGCAGCTTAGGCCGGGGGGCCTACAATGAGCAGTTCTTC. Encoded protein: CASSLGRGAYNEQFF.

The chain recombines TRBV30 with TRBJ1-5; no clear D gene. The V end lost 8 bases, the J end lost 6 bases, and 11 bases lay between the germline ends. This CDR3 contains 11 residues. The germline gives CDR1 GTSNPN, CDR2 SVGIG (reference sequence). The CDR3 is CALGWGQPQHF. Written as DNA, the CDR3 is TGTGCCCTAGGTTGGGGTCAGCCCCAGCATTTT.

This chain connects TRBV29-1 to TRBJ2-2, with 9 bases lining up with TRBD1. This CDR3 is built from 15 residues. Trimming at V came to 4 bases and at J to 2 bases, leaving 5 bases not matched to a gene. Per germline, CDR1 SQVTM and CDR2 ANQGSEA. The CDR3 DNA follows: TGCAGCGTTGGGACAGGGGAGTCCAACACCGGGGAGCTGTTTTTT. Protein sequence: CSVGTGESNTGELFF.

The chain links TRBV6-6 to TRBJ1-5, with D uncertain. Trimming left V 0 bases short and J 0 bases short, with 3 bases between. The CDR3 is 14 amino acids. Germline CDR1 reads MNHNY; CDR2 reads SVGAGI (reference sequence). The CDR3 sequence: CASSYSTSNQPQHF. In DNA, the CDR3 is TGTGCCAGCAGTTACTCGACTAGCAATCAGCCCCAGCATTTT.

This clone was recorded once. The CDR3 region has the DNA TGTGCCACCAGCAGAGATTTTTCGAGTCGGGGAAATGAGCAGTTCTTC. Amino acid sequence: CATSRDFSSRGNEQFF. The V call is TRBV15, the J call TRBJ2-1; possibly TRBD2 for D (5 bases). Trimming took 0 bases from V and 7 from J, leaving 16 bases between them. CDR3 length: 16 residues. The germline CDR1 and CDR2 sequences are LNHNV and YYDKDF (reference sequence).

This clone showed up just once. CDR3 protein: CASTPRLAFYNEQFF. In DNA form, the CDR3 reads TGTGCCAGCACCCCCCGGCTAGCATTCTACAATGAGCAGTTCTTC. This chain connects TRBV28 to TRBJ2-1, with D possibly matching TRBD2 (5 bases). The germline CDR1 and CDR2 sequences are MDHEN and SYDVKM. The ends were cut back, 7 bases at V and 3 bases at J, with 16 bases in the middle. The CDR3 sequence is 15 residues long.

This sequence joins TRBV4-2 and TRBJ2-7, with a tentative D call TRBD2 (6 bases). The V gene's germline CDR1 is LGHNA and CDR2 YNFKEQ. V dropped 1 base and J dropped 1 base, with 14 bases sitting between them. The CDR3 contains 16 residues. As DNA, the CDR3 is TGTGCCAGCAGCCAAGGCGGGACTTTAGGATCCTACGAGCAGTACTTC. It codes for CASSQGGTLGSYEQYF.

In this sample, this clone is medium-sized. The chain has TRBV21-1 and TRBJ2-1. TRBV21-1 is assigned pseudogene status. This CDR3 is 13 amino acids long. The CDR3 is CASTASANNEQFF. The DNA of the CDR3 is TGTGCCAGCACCGCGTCGGCAAACAATGAGCAGTTCTTC.

The chain couples TRBV28 to TRBJ2-7; D unresolved. The CDR3 has 12 amino acids. Germline CDR1 is MDHEN and CDR2 is SYDVKM. Trimming removed 1 base at V and 2 bases at J, with 3 bases between. CDR3: CASSLSTYEQYF. CDR3 nucleotide sequence: TGTGCCAGCAGTTTATCTACCTACGAGCAGTACTTC.

This chain uses TRBV2 with TRBJ1-3; D not resolved. The CDR3 loop spans 15 amino acids. Per the germline V gene, CDR1 is SNHLY and CDR2 is FYNNEI. V dropped 3 bases and J dropped 4 bases, with 13 bases sitting between them. DNA for the CDR3: TGTGCCAGCAGTGATGAGGCGATGCGCGGAAACACCATATATTTT. Its protein is CASSDEAMRGNTIYF.

This clone was picked up a small number of times. The chain employs TRBV11-2 and TRBJ2-5; the D gene is possibly TRBD1 (5 bases). Germline loops: CDR1 SGHAT, CDR2 FQNNGV. The CDR3 is 13 residues long. V gave up 3 bases and J gave up 10 bases, with 15 bases separating them. The CDR3 protein is CASSLRHTGDQYF. The CDR3 region has the DNA TGTGCCAGCAGCTTGCGGCACACAGGTGACCAGTACTTC.